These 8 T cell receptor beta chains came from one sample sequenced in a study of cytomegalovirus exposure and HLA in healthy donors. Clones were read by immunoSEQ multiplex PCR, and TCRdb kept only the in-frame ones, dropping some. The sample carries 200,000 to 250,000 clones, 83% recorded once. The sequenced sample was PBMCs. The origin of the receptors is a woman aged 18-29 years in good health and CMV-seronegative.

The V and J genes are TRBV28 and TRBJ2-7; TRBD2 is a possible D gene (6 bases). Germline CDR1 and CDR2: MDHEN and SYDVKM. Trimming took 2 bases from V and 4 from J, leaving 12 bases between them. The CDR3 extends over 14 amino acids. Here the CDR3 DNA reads TGTGCCAGCAGTTTACCGGCGGGAACTTACGAGCAGTACTTC. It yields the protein CASSLPAGTYEQYF.

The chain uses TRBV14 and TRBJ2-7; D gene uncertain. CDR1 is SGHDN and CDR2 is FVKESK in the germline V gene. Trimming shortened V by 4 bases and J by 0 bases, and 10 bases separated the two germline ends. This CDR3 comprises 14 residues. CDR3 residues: CASSRRASSYEQYF. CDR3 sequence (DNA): TGTGCCAGCAGCCGCCGGGCCAGCTCCTACGAGCAGTACTTC.

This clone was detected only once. The CDR3 region has the DNA TGTGCCAGCAGTTTAGCGTGGGATCAGCCCCAGCATTTT. The encoded protein is CASSLAWDQPQHF. The chain has TRBV27 and TRBJ1-5; no clear D gene. Germline CDR1 reads MNHEY; CDR2 reads SMNVEV (reference sequence). This CDR3 region has 13 residues. Between the trimmed V and J ends, which lost 2 bases and 5 bases, there was a span of 7 bases.

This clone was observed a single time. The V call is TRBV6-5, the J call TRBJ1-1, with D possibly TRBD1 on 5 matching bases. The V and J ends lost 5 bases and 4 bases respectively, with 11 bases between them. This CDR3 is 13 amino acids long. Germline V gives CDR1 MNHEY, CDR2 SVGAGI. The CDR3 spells CASSGASFTEAFF. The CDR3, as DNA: TGTGCCAGCAGTGGGGCCTCGTTCACTGAAGCTTTCTTT.

The CDR3 here is CASSSTGTGGPNEQFF. CDR3 in DNA: TGCGCCAGCAGCTCCACCGGGACAGGGGGCCCCAATGAGCAGTTCTTC. The chain carries TRBV5-1 and TRBJ2-1; 12 bases are a match to TRBD1. From germline, CDR1 is SGHRS and CDR2 YFSETQ. With V trimmed by 3 bases and J by 6 bases, 7 bases remained unmatched. The length of the CDR3 is 16 residues.

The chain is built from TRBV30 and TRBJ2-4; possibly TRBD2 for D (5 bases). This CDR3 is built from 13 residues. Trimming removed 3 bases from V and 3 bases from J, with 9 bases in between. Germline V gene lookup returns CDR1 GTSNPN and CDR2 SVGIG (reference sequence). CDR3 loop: CAWRGGSKNIQYF. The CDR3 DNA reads TGTGCCTGGAGAGGTGGGAGCAAAAACATTCAGTACTTC.

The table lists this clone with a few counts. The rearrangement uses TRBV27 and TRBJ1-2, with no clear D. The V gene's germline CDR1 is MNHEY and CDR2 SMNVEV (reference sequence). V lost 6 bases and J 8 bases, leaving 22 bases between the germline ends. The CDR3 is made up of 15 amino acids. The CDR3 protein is CASSAPGSPSRGYTF. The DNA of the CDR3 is TGTGCCAGCAGCGCCCCCGGGTCACCTTCAAGGGGCTACACCTTC.

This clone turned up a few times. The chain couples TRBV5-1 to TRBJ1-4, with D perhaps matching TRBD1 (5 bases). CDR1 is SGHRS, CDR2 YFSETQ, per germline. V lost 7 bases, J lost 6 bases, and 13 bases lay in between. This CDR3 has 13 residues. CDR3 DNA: TGCGCCAGCTACGACAGTCCGGATGAAAAACTGTTTTTT. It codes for CASYDSPDEKLFF.